The present entry profiles one T cell receptor beta chain with its context. What it binds is not known. The data stem from a study of beta chain features in type 1 diabetes. V gave up 4 bases and J gave up 4 bases; unmatched junction bases: 8. The CDR3 length is 15 residues. The germline gives CDR1 LGHNA, CDR2 YSLEER. A CD45RO/CCR7/CD25/CD127/CD95/CD27 panel sorted naive, central memory, regulatory and stem cell-like memory CD4+ cells. Purity exceeding 98% was reached by all sorted populations. All of the isolated RNA was reverse transcribed, so expressed TCRB transcripts were sequenced. TCRdb's copy holds only in-frame clones and misses some; the assay was immunoSEQ multiplex PCR. This table has some 190,000 clones, less than 9.5% appearing once. Study outcomes and limitations: It was among patients, rather than healthy donors, that naive, central memory and Treg TCRB repertoires appeared more similar. Type 1 diabetes patients showed fewer insertions and more deletions at VDJ junctions. TCRB CDR3s were moderately but significantly shorter in Type 1 diabetes patients in all four CD4+ subsets.

The TCR originated in a woman in her forties with type 1 diabetes. The sequenced sample was central memory CD4+ T cells from blood. The chain links TRBV4-3 to TRBJ2-7; 9 bases align to TRBD1. CDR3 region: CASSRGPGQGYEQYF. CDR3 DNA sequence: TGCGCCAGCAGCCGAGGGCCGGGACAGGGATACGAGCAGTACTTC.